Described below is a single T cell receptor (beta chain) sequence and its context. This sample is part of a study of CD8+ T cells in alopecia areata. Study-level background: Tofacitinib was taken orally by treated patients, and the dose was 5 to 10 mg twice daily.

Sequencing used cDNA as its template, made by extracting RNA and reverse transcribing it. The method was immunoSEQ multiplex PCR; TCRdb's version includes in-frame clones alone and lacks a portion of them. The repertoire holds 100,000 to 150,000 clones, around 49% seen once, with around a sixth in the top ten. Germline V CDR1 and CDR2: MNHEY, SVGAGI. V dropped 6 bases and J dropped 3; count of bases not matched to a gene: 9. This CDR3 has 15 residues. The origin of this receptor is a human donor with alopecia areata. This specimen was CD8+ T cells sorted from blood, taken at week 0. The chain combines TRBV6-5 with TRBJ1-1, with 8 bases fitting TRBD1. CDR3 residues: CASSPGQGLDTEAFF. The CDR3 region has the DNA TGTGCCAGCAGCCCTGGACAGGGCTTGGACACTGAAGCTTTCTTT.